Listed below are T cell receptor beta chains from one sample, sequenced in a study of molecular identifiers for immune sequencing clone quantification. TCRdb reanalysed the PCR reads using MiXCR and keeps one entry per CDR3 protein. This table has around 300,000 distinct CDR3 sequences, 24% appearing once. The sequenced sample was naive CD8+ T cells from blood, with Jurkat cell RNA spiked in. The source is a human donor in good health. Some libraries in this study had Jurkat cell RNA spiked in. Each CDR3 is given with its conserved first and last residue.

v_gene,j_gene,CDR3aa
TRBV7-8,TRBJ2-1,CACSLGVGVNNEQFF
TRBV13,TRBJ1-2,CASSRREHANYGYTF
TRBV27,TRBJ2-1,CASSHRGITYNEQFF
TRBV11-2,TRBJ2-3,CASSLEGLAGGWADTQYF
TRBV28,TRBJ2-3,CASSLKVAGVADTQYF
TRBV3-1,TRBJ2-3,CASSQTGSTDTQYF
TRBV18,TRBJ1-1,CASSPVTEAFF
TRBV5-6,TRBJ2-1,CASSLGEFAYNEQFF
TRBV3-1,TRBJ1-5,CASSQGHAGTLPGNQPQHF
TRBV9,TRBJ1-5,CASSVARQDSNQPQHF
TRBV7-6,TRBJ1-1,CASSKGGPTEAFF
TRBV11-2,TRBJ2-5,CASSFPGQGMMAQYF
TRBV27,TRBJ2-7,CASSLRDRPYEQYF
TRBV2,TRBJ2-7,CASSEPESYEQYF
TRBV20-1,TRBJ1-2,CSARDSLNDYGYTF
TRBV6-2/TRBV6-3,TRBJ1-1,CASSYRFGGDTAENTEAFF
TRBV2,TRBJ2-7,CASWGLALGEQYF
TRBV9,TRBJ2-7,CASSVAQDHEQYF
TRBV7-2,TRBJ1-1,CASSYHTGTHGVGTEAFF
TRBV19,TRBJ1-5,CASSIQGGQPQHF
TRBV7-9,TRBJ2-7,CASSPEGYQGTYEQYF
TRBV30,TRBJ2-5,CAWISFAGETQYF
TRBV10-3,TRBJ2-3,CAISETGSTDTQYF
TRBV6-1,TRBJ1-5,CASSEWQSNQPRHF
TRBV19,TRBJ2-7,CASSIVAGRGDEQYF
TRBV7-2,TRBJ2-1,CASSLGTSSYNEQFF
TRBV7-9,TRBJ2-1,CASSPRKPALDEQFF
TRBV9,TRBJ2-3,CASSEETADTQYF
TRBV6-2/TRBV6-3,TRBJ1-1,CASSSVGQGNTEAFF
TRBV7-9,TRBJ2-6,CASSLPGRASGANVLTF
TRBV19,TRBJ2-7,CASSNDRIGEQYF
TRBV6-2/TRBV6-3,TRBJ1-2,CASSYSLTNYGYTF
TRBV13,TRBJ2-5,CASSLSMAGGPGETQYF
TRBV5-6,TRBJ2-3,CASSPGQGMADTQYF
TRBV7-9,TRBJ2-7,CAGSLVAGGPHEQYF
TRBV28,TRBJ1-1,CASSHRGGYTEAFF
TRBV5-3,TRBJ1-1,CASNSGRDEEAFF
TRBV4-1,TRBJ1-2,CASSQQKDGAPYGYTF